Listed below are T cell receptor beta chains from one sample, sequenced in a study of blood T cell repertoires in COVID-19. Profiled with immunoSEQ multiplex PCR; TCRdb holds only in-frame clones, not every one. The sample shows some 510,000 clones, 88% of them seen only once. Specimen: PBMCs or T cells enriched from blood (not recorded which). These receptors all stem from a woman in her 40s who had recovered from COVID-19. Each CDR3 is given with its conserved first and last residue. D genes are given only for firm matches. A clone size is listed for some rows: how often the clone was seen (once, few, many), or a class if it is expanded.

length: 15; size: NA; D: TRBD2; J: TRBJ2-3; V: TRBV16; CDR3: CASSQDGRAADTQYF; DNA: TGTGCCAGCAGCCAGGACGGGAGGGCCGCAGATACGCAGTATTTT
length: 15; size: NA; D: NA; J: TRBJ2-7; V: TRBV2; CDR3: CASSEEGRTTYEQYF; DNA: TGTGCCAGCAGTGAAGAAGGGAGGACAACCTACGAGCAGTACTTC
length: 15; size: NA; D: NA; J: TRBJ2-3; V: TRBV7-2; CDR3: CASSNRLWSTDTQYF; DNA: TGTGCCAGCAGCAACCGGTTATGGAGCACAGATACGCAGTATTTT
length: 15; size: NA; D: NA; J: TRBJ2-1; V: TRBV24-1; CDR3: CATSGGTGSYNEQFF; DNA: TGTGCCACCAGTGGGGGGACTGGCTCCTACAATGAGCAGTTCTTC
length: 17; size: NA; D: TRBD2; J: TRBJ2-1; V: TRBV24-1; CDR3: CATSDPPEREGRGEQFF; DNA: TGTGCCACCAGTGATCCCCCTGAGCGGGAGGGCCGCGGTGAGCAGTTCTTC
length: 14; size: few; D: TRBD1; J: TRBJ2-7; V: TRBV28; CDR3: CASSSGQGNDEQYF; DNA: TGTGCCAGCAGTTCCGGACAGGGGAATGACGAGCAGTACTTC
length: 15; size: NA; D: NA; J: TRBJ2-4; V: TRBV6-5; CDR3: CASSPLFGRVNIQYF; DNA: TGTGCCAGCAGTCCCCTCTTCGGCAGGGTAAACATTCAGTACTTC
length: 16; size: NA; D: NA; J: TRBJ2-3; V: TRBV9; CDR3: CASSPLGGGLTDTQYF; DNA: TGTGCCAGCAGCCCTCTGGGCGGAGGGCTCACAGATACGCAGTATTTT
length: 14; size: NA; D: TRBD1; J: TRBJ2-5; V: TRBV24-1; CDR3: CATRGSQGAETQYF; DNA: TGTGCCACCAGAGGAAGCCAGGGGGCTGAGACCCAGTACTTC
length: 14; size: NA; D: TRBD1; J: TRBJ2-3; V: TRBV2; CDR3: CASKPGQGQDTQYF; DNA: TGTGCCAGCAAACCGGGACAGGGGCAAGATACGCAGTATTTT
length: 14; size: NA; D: NA; J: TRBJ2-7; V: TRBV5-6; CDR3: CASSLGGISYEQYF; DNA: TGTGCCAGCAGCTTGGGCGGGATTTCCTACGAGCAGTACTTC
length: 16; size: NA; D: NA; J: TRBJ1-4; V: TRBV7-9; CDR3: CASSLDLQSGGEKLFF; DNA: TGTGCCAGCAGCTTAGATTTGCAGTCGGGGGGTGAAAAACTGTTTTTT
length: 13; size: once; D: NA; J: TRBJ2-7; V: TRBV6-5; CDR3: CASSRLPTYEQYF; DNA: TGTGCCAGCAGTCGACTCCCTACCTACGAGCAGTACTTC
length: 15; size: NA; D: TRBD2; J: TRBJ2-1; V: TRBV5-4; CDR3: CASSLVAGGYNEQFF; DNA: TGTGCCAGCAGCTTAGTAGCGGGAGGTTACAATGAGCAGTTCTTC
length: 14; size: NA; D: NA; J: TRBJ2-5; V: TRBV5-6; CDR3: CASSFGQGKETQYF; DNA: TGTGCCAGCAGCTTCGGTCAGGGGAAAGAGACCCAGTACTTC
length: 12; size: NA; D: NA; J: TRBJ1-2; V: TRBV7-9; CDR3: CASSLGGTGDTF; DNA: TGTGCCAGCAGCCTCGGCGGGACGGGAGACACCTTC
length: 16; size: few; D: TRBD1; J: TRBJ2-1; V: TRBV29-1; CDR3: CSVDGQAESSYNEQFF; DNA: TGCAGCGTGGACGGACAGGCAGAGAGCTCCTACAATGAGCAGTTCTTC
length: 15; size: NA; D: TRBD1; J: TRBJ1-5; V: TRBV12-5; CDR3: CASGPLTGTNQPQHF; DNA: TGTGCTAGTGGTCCCTTGACAGGGACTAATCAGCCCCAGCATTTT
length: 15; size: once; D: TRBD2; J: TRBJ2-5; V: TRBV5-1; CDR3: CASSLDIAGEETQYF; DNA: TGCGCCAGCAGCTTGGATATAGCGGGAGAAGAGACCCAGTACTTC
length: 15; size: NA; D: TRBD1; J: TRBJ1-5; V: TRBV15; CDR3: CATSSDRAGYQPQHF; DNA: TGTGCCACCAGCTCTGACAGGGCAGGCTATCAGCCCCAGCATTTT
length: 16; size: NA; D: TRBD1; J: TRBJ1-2; V: TRBV20-1; CDR3: CSASTGTGRSNYGYTF; DNA: TGCAGTGCTAGTACCGGGACAGGACGATCTAACTATGGCTACACCTTC
length: 13; size: few; D: NA; J: TRBJ1-2; V: TRBV19; CDR3: CATSYDTNYGYTF; DNA: TGTGCCACCTCCTATGACACGAACTATGGCTACACCTTC
length: 12; size: NA; D: NA; J: TRBJ2-7; V: TRBV6-2/TRBV6-3; CDR3: CASSSRQHEQYF; DNA: TGTGCCAGCAGTTCCCGACAACACGAGCAGTACTTC
length: 13; size: NA; D: NA; J: TRBJ1-1; V: TRBV7-6; CDR3: CASSIDSSTEAFF; DNA: TGTGCCAGCAGCATTGACAGTTCCACTGAAGCTTTCTTT
length: 15; size: few; D: TRBD2; J: TRBJ2-2; V: TRBV18; CDR3: CASPGLAGSTGELFF; DNA: TGTGCCAGCCCGGGACTAGCGGGCAGCACCGGGGAGCTGTTTTTT
length: 15; size: NA; D: TRBD2; J: TRBJ2-7; V: TRBV4-3; CDR3: CASSQGAPGGYEQYF; DNA: TGCGCCAGCAGCCAGGGAGCCCCGGGAGGTTACGAGCAGTACTTC
length: 16; size: NA; D: TRBD2; J: TRBJ2-7; V: TRBV12-5; CDR3: CASAYSGRAGSYEQYF; DNA: TGTGCTAGTGCCTATAGCGGGAGGGCCGGCTCCTACGAGCAGTACTTC
length: 15; size: NA; D: TRBD2; J: TRBJ2-7; V: TRBV7-8; CDR3: CASSARLAGGGTEYF; DNA: TGTGCCAGCAGCGCCAGACTAGCGGGAGGGGGGACGGAGTACTTC
length: 15; size: NA; D: NA; J: TRBJ1-2; V: TRBV5-6; CDR3: CASSVIDIINYGYTF; DNA: TGTGCCAGCAGCGTGATTGACATTATTAACTATGGCTACACCTTC